One sample yielded the 21 T cell receptor beta chains listed below, sequenced in a study of vaccination effects on CD4 cells after COVID-19 (dated by TCRdb to between 2020 and 2023). In the ViraFEST assay, PBMC were stimulated with viral peptide pools, and antigen-specific CD4+ T cell clonotypes were then identified by expansion using TCR sequencing. After approximately eleven days of culture, CD4+ T cells were isolated with the EasySep CD4+ T cell isolation kit. Their recognized antigens are unknown. Library preparation was by the immunoSEQ multiplex PCR assay. TCRdb obtained this table from immuneACCESS and retained in-frame rearrangements with V and J assigned. These tables miss some clones; where compared with another copy, unresolved V genes account for less than half of the shortfall, and the remainder is unexplained. Present in this sample are tens of thousands of clones, around four fifths of which were seen just once. Roughly 1.9% of the sample belongs to the ten largest clones.

The sequenced sample was CD4+ T cells from PBMCs cultured with HCoV-229E spike peptides, obtained before COVID-19 vaccination. In light of the paper, this sample's cell subset or site label describes: HCoV-229E spike overlapping peptide pool stimulation. The source is a human donor who received a COVID-19 vaccine.

This chain connects TRBV7-2 to TRBJ2-7, with 8 bases fitting TRBD1. Germline V gene data show CDR1 as SGHTA and CDR2 as FQGNSA. This CDR3 contains 14 residues. Trimming cost V 5 bases and J 4 bases; bases outside gene matches: 7. This CDR3 is CASSGGDRGYEQYV. The CDR3 DNA reads TGTGCCAGCAGCGGGGGCGACAGGGGATACGAGCAGTACGTC.

The rearrangement links TRBV7-9 to TRBJ2-2; TRBD2 matches at 12 bases. The J segment lost 6 bases and the V segment lost 6 bases, leaving 5 bases of the junction unmatched. The germline V gene has CDR1 SEHNR and CDR2 FQNEAQ (reference sequence). The CDR3 spans 15 residues. CDR3 coding DNA: TGTGCCAGCAGACTAGCGGGGGGCGGCCCCGGGGAGCTGTTTTTT. Amino acids: CASRLAGGGPGELFF.

The chain carries TRBV10-2 and TRBJ2-2, with D possibly matching TRBD1 (5 bases). CDR1 is WSHSY, CDR2 SAAADI, per germline. The CDR3 contains 12 residues. The V and J ends lost 8 bases and 4 bases respectively, with 8 bases between them. Here the CDR3 reads CASGTGTGELFF. The CDR3 DNA sequence: TGCGCCAGCGGAACAGGCACCGGGGAGCTGTTTTTT.

The chain links TRBV14 to TRBJ2-7; 8 bases align to TRBD1. Per germline, CDR1 SGHDN and CDR2 FVKESK. The CDR3 length is 15 residues. V lost 1 base, J lost 3 bases, and 5 bases stayed unmatched. The CDR3 nucleotides are TGTGCCAGCAGCCAAGGGGTGGGACAGGTCTACGAGCAGTACGTC. Protein: CASSQGVGQVYEQYV.

The chain combines TRBV5-5 with TRBJ2-1, with 9 positions matching TRBD1. V gave up 1 base and J gave up 6 bases; unmatched junction bases: 5. This CDR3 region has 15 residues. Germline V gene lookup returns CDR1 SGHKS and CDR2 YYEKEE (reference sequence). The CDR3 here is CASSLTGQGSNEQFF. Written as DNA, the CDR3 is TGTGCCAGCAGCTTGACGGGACAGGGTAGCAATGAGCAGTTCTTC.

V and J are TRBV2 and TRBJ2-5; 8 nucleotides align to TRBD1. V was clipped by 8 bases and J by 2 bases; unmatched bases: 10. Germline V gene lookup returns CDR1 SNHLY and CDR2 FYNNEI. There are 15 residues in the CDR3. The CDR3 here is CASGIAGTGQETQYF. In DNA, the CDR3 is TGTGCCAGCGGGATAGCCGGGACAGGTCAAGAGACCCAGTACTTC.

V gene TRBV7-2 combines with J gene TRBJ2-3; no definite D call. The CDR3 totals 12 residues. The germline V and J ends were trimmed by 1 base and 5 bases, with 4 bases remaining between them. Germline V CDR1 and CDR2: SGHTA, FQGNSA. The CDR3 DNA sequence: TGTGCCAGCAGCTTAGGTAGAGATACGCAGTATTTT. Protein product: CASSLGRDTQYF.

The chain has TRBV7-2 and TRBJ2-4; maybe TRBD1 (5 bases). The CDR3 is made up of 16 amino acids. Germline V gene lookup returns CDR1 SGHTA and CDR2 FQGNSA. V was pared by 3 bases and J by 1 base, with 13 bases between. The CDR3 loop is CASSFQGSGAKNIQYF. Written as DNA, the CDR3 is TGTGCCAGCAGCTTTCAGGGAAGTGGTGCCAAAAACATTCAGTACTTC.

V and J are TRBV11-1 and TRBJ2-7; D call uncertain. The V and J ends lost 4 bases and 3 bases respectively, with 10 bases between them. Germline lookup yields CDR1 SGHAT and CDR2 FQDESV (reference sequence). This CDR3 comprises 13 residues. The CDR3 region has the DNA TGTGCCAGCAGCTCAACGGTTTTCTACGAGCAGTACGTC. This encodes CASSSTVFYEQYV.

The chain joins TRBV28 to TRBJ2-3; 8 nucleotides match TRBD2. This CDR3 comprises 15 residues. The germline V gene encodes CDR1 MDHEN and CDR2 SYDVKM. Unmatched junction bases numbered 10, after V lost 8 bases and J lost 3 bases. CDR3 protein: CASPPRTGGTDTQYF. The CDR3 DNA reads as TGTGCCAGCCCACCTAGGACGGGAGGGACAGATACGCAGTATTTT.

A few counts support this clone. This chain joins TRBV6-2 or TRBV6-3 and TRBJ1-4; possible D gene TRBD1, 5 bases. This CDR3 is built from 15 residues. Looked up from germline, CDR1 is MNHEY and CDR2 is SVGEGT. With 3 bases removed from V and 8 bases from J, the gap between germline ends came to 16 bases. This CDR3 reads CASSYGASGNEKLFF. Written as DNA, the CDR3 is TGTGCCAGCAGTTATGGGGCGTCGGGTAACGAAAAACTGTTTTTT.

The rearrangement links TRBV5-4 to TRBJ2-2; 7 bases map to TRBD2. This CDR3 has 15 amino acids. Germline V gene lookup returns CDR1 SGHNT and CDR2 YYREEE (reference sequence). The V segment lost 2 bases and the J segment 2 bases; nucleotides outside the gene matches: 3. The CDR3 DNA sequence: TGTGCCAGCAGCTTCCGGGAGGTTAACACCGGGGAGCTGTTTTTT. As protein: CASSFREVNTGELFF. The entire variable domain, with the rest obtained from reference TRBV5-4 and TRBJ2-2, is as follows: ETGVTQSPTHLIKTRGQQVTLRCSSQSGHNTVSWYQQALGQGPQFIFQYYREEENGRGNFPPRFSGLQFPNYSSELNVNALELDDSALYLCASSFREVNTGELFFGEGSRLTVL.

The chain employs TRBV3-1 (or the pseudogene TRBV3-2) and TRBJ2-1, with 9 bases aligning to TRBD2. The V gene end was trimmed by 3 bases and the J gene end by 7 bases; junction bases not matched to a gene: 4. Germline V gives CDR1 LGHDT, CDR2 YNNKEL (reference sequence). This CDR3 spans 14 amino acids. In nucleotides, the CDR3 is TGTGCCAGCAGCCACCTTAGCGGGGGTAATGAGCAGTTCTTC. It encodes CASSHLSGGNEQFF.

This clone is a singleton in its sample. The chain uses TRBV19 and TRBJ2-2, with a possible D match to TRBD1 (5 bases). Germline values: CDR1 LNHDA, CDR2 SQIVND (reference sequence). Trimming removed 8 bases from V and 6 bases from J, with 16 bases in between. The CDR3 loop spans 14 amino acids. The CDR3 protein is CASGPQGTAGELFF. The CDR3 DNA sequence: TGTGCCAGTGGGCCCCAGGGCACCGCCGGGGAGCTGTTTTTT.

The V and J genes are TRBV7-2 and TRBJ2-1, with 7 bases identical to TRBD1. The CDR3 contains 16 residues. V lost 1 base to trimming and J lost 2 bases; unmatched junction nucleotides: 5. Germline assignment: CDR1 SGHTA and CDR2 FQGNSA. The CDR3 region is CASSLVGDRTYNEQFF. CDR3 DNA: TGTGCCAGCAGCTTAGTGGGGGACAGAACCTACAATGAGCAGTTCTTC. The full variable domain, in which reference TRBV7-2 and TRBJ2-1 provide the parts outside the CDR3, is GAGVSQSPSNKVTEKGKDVELRCDPISGHTALYWYRQSLGQGLEFLIYFQGNSAPDKSGLPSDRFSAERTGGSVSTLTIQRTQQEDSAVYLCASSLVGDRTYNEQFFGPGTRLTVL.

The chain employs TRBV10-3 and TRBJ1-4; D is uncertain. V was clipped by 3 bases and J by 6 bases, with 11 bases between them. Germline V gives CDR1 ENHRY, CDR2 SYGVKD. This CDR3 contains 14 residues. The CDR3 DNA sequence: TGTGCCATCAGTGACACGGTCCAGGATGAAAAACTGTTTTTT. Its protein product is CAISDTVQDEKLFF.

The CDR3 sequence is CASSLGTGDSPLHF. CDR3 DNA sequence: TGCGCCAGCAGCCTAGGGACAGGGGATTCACCCCTCCACTTT. The chain combines TRBV5-1 with TRBJ1-6, with 10 positions matching TRBD1. V trimming: 4 bases; J trimming: 8 bases; junction bases outside the gene matches: 3. The CDR3 extends over 14 amino acids. From germline, CDR1 is SGHRS and CDR2 YFSETQ.

This chain connects TRBV7-3 to TRBJ2-2; unclear D gene. In germline, CDR1 is SGHTA, CDR2 FQGTGA. This CDR3 comprises 16 residues. The V end lost 3 bases, the J end lost 4 bases, and 15 bases lay between the germline ends. The CDR3 DNA sequence: TGTGCCAGCAGCTTTAACCCAGAGTGGGGCACCGGGGAGCTGTTTTTT. It is translated as CASSFNPEWGTGELFF.

The V gene is TRBV24-1, the J gene TRBJ2-3; weak D call: TRBD2 (5 bases). V dropped 7 bases and J dropped 5 bases, with 6 bases sitting between them. The CDR3 consists of 11 residues. Germline V gene lookup returns CDR1 KGHDR and CDR2 SFDVKD. In nucleotides, the CDR3 is TGTGCCACCAGCCGGGGAGATACGCAGTATTTT. Protein product: CATSRGDTQYF.

The chain joins TRBV29-1 to TRBJ2-2; D is uncertain. This CDR3 is built from 14 residues. Germline V gene data show CDR1 as SQVTM and CDR2 as ANQGSEA. V lost 1 base and J lost 4, with 10 bases in between. The CDR3 nucleotides are TGCAGCGTTGAAGCGGGCCCGGCCACCGGGGAGCTGTTTTTT. It is translated as CSVEAGPATGELFF.

This sequence joins TRBV10-3 and TRBJ1-1; perhaps TRBD1 as D (5 bases). CDR3 length: 14 residues. CDR1 is ENHRY and CDR2 is SYGVKD in the germline V gene. The V end was cut by 4 bases, the J end by 0 bases, with 9 bases between. The CDR3 protein is CAISVEGLNTEAFF. As DNA, the CDR3 is TGTGCCATCAGTGTAGAGGGACTGAACACTGAAGCTTTCTTT.